The 17 T cell receptor beta chains below come from one sample, sequenced in a study of shared clonotypes between healthy human individuals. Measured with immunoSEQ multiplex PCR; TCRdb has only the in-frame clones, and not every one. The repertoire holds millions of clones, with about 95% as singletons. Terminally differentiated effector memory CD45RA+ cells were excluded by CCR7 positive selection of CD45RO-negative cells. The specimen sequenced was naive CD8+ T cells sorted from blood. These receptors all stem from a man aged 18 to 30 in good health.

The V gene is TRBV18, the J gene TRBJ2-7, with 9 nucleotides matching TRBD2. With V trimmed by 3 bases and J by 2 bases, 5 bases remained unmatched. CDR1 and CDR2 from the germline V gene are KGHSH and LQKENI. This CDR3 is built from 15 residues. CDR3 bases: TGTGCCAGCTCACCTTCAGCTAGCGGGACCTACGAGCAGTACTTC. Translated: CASSPSASGTYEQYF.

This clone was observed once. This sequence joins TRBV6-6 and TRBJ2-2; D ambiguous. Germline CDR1 is MNHNY and CDR2 is SVGAGI (reference sequence). This CDR3 comprises 15 residues. Trimming left V 0 bases short and J 6 bases short, with 11 bases between. The DNA for the CDR3 is TGTGCCAGCAGTTACTCGAGCCTTGGTGCCGGGGAGCTGTTTTTT. Translation: CASSYSSLGAGELFF.

The gene calls are TRBV5-4 and TRBJ2-3; maybe TRBD2 (6 bases). The CDR3 is made up of 16 amino acids. CDR1 and CDR2 from the germline V gene are SGHNT and YYREEE (reference sequence). V shed 3 bases and J shed 3 bases, with 17 bases lying between them. CDR3 bases: TGTGCCAGCAGCTCGCTACTAGCCCCGTTTACAGATACGCAGTATTTT. It specifies CASSSLLAPFTDTQYF.

CDR3 amino acids: CAIRTHEGTEAFF. The DNA of the CDR3 is TGTGCCATCAGGACACATGAGGGCACTGAAGCTTTCTTT. The chain recombines TRBV10-3 with TRBJ1-1; D is ambiguous. The CDR3 totals 13 residues. Trimming left V 6 bases short and J 4 bases short, with 12 bases between. Germline V lookup: CDR1 ENHRY, CDR2 SYGVKD.

The V call is TRBV18, the J call TRBJ2-7; D gene ambiguous. From germline, CDR1 is KGHSH and CDR2 LQKENI. The CDR3 has 15 residues. V lost 3 bases to trimming and J lost 0 bases, with 12 bases between them. The CDR3, as DNA: TGTGCCAGCTCACCTCTCCGGGCCACCTCCTACGAGCAGTACTTC. As protein: CASSPLRATSYEQYF.

The chain recombines TRBV10-3 with TRBJ2-7; no definite D call. Germline lookup yields CDR1 ENHRY and CDR2 SYGVKD. Trimming pared 4 bases from V and 0 bases from J, leaving 10 bases between. CDR3 length: 14 residues. This chain's CDR3 is CAISASQNSYEQYF. The CDR3 DNA reads TGTGCCATCAGTGCTTCCCAGAACTCCTACGAGCAGTACTTC.

The J gene is TRBJ2-7, the V gene TRBV30; D gene uncertain. Germline CDR1 GTSNPN, CDR2 SVGIG (reference sequence). V was clipped by 2 bases and J by 0 bases, with 8 bases between them. The CDR3 covers 13 residues. The CDR3 DNA sequence: TGTGCCTGGAGTCAAGGTAACTCCTACGAGCAGTACTTC. This translates into CAWSQGNSYEQYF.

The chain is built from TRBV7-9 and TRBJ2-2, with 9 bases matching TRBD2. Germline V gene lookup returns CDR1 SEHNR and CDR2 FQNEAQ (reference sequence). The length of the CDR3 is 16 residues. Unmatched junction bases numbered 3, after V lost 3 bases and J lost 1 base. CDR3 DNA: TGTGCCAGCAGCTTGTGGACTAGCGTGAACACCGGGGAGCTGTTTTTT. This encodes CASSLWTSVNTGELFF.

J is TRBJ1-1 and V is TRBV19, with D perhaps TRBD1 (5 bases). The length of the CDR3 is 13 residues. Trimming removed 6 bases at V and 6 bases at J, with 14 bases between. CDR1 and CDR2 (germline): LNHDA, SQIVND (reference sequence). The CDR3 DNA sequence: TGTGCCAGTAGACCCCGGGGCCTTGCTGAAGCTTTCTTT. Protein sequence: CASRPRGLAEAFF.

V and J are TRBV10-3 and TRBJ2-7, with 12 bases fitting TRBD2. Trimming took 2 bases from V and 2 from J; bases not matched to a gene: 1. The germline V gene encodes CDR1 ENHRY and CDR2 SYGVKD. The CDR3 runs to 15 residues. In DNA, the CDR3 is TGTGCCATCAGTGAGGCTAGCGGGGGGGCCTACGAGCAGTACTTC. Protein product: CAISEASGGAYEQYF.

The chain joins TRBV7-3 to TRBJ2-2; a possible D gene is TRBD2 (6 bases). V lost 4 bases and J lost 6, with 12 bases in between. Germline loops: CDR1 SGHTA, CDR2 FQGTGA. The CDR3 totals 14 residues. CDR3 sequence reads: CASSSYPGAGELFF. CDR3 DNA sequence: TGTGCCAGCAGCTCGTACCCGGGAGCCGGGGAGCTGTTTTTT.

As for this clone: This sample also contains other DNA sequences that code for the same CDR3. This rearrangement joins TRBV7-9 to TRBJ2-7; the D gene is possibly TRBD2 (6 bases). This CDR3 has 12 amino acids. CDR1 and CDR2 (germline): SEHNR, FQNEAQ (reference sequence). V was shortened by 5 bases and J by 3 bases, with 8 bases between the two germline ends. In DNA form, the CDR3 reads TGTGCCAGCAGCGGGCGGGGCTACGAGCAGTACTTC. Encoded protein: CASSGRGYEQYF.

The V gene is TRBV28, the J gene TRBJ1-1; D is ambiguous. The CDR3 is 12 residues long. Germline loops: CDR1 MDHEN, CDR2 SYDVKM. The germline V and J ends were trimmed by 3 bases and 7 bases, with 9 bases remaining between them. CDR3 in amino acids: CASSLWTIEAFF. As DNA, the CDR3 is TGTGCCAGCAGTTTGTGGACCATTGAAGCTTTCTTT.

The chain uses TRBV7-9 and TRBJ2-1; 10 nucleotides agree with TRBD2. Germline V gene lookup returns CDR1 SEHNR and CDR2 FQNEAQ (reference sequence). The CDR3 has 17 residues. V gave up 4 bases and J gave up 4 bases; unmatched junction bases: 10. CDR3 DNA sequence: TGTGCCAGCAGCTCCTATAGCGGGGGGATCGAGTACAATGAGCAGTTCTTC. It codes for CASSSYSGGIEYNEQFF.

The chain recombines TRBV27 with TRBJ2-7, with 9 bases identical to TRBD1. Germline V gene data show CDR1 as MNHEY and CDR2 as SMNVEV (reference sequence). After removal of 5 bases from V and 3 bases from J, the junction contained 8 bases not matched to a gene. The CDR3 is 15 amino acids. The CDR3 is CASSAPGTGYYEQYF. DNA of the CDR3: TGTGCCAGCAGTGCACCCGGGACAGGGTACTACGAGCAGTACTTC.

CDR3 sequence: CASSEGAYTEAFF. As DNA, the CDR3 is TGTGCCAGCAGTGAGGGGGCTTACACTGAAGCTTTCTTT. The chain recombines TRBV2 with TRBJ1-1; maybe TRBD1 (6 bases). V was cut by 3 bases and J by 3 bases, with 8 bases left in between. This CDR3 region has 13 residues. CDR1 and CDR2 (germline): SNHLY, FYNNEI.

The chain combines TRBV4-1 with TRBJ2-2; 13 positions agree with TRBD2. CDR1 MGHRA and CDR2 YSYEKL come from the germline V gene. Trimming removed 4 bases from V and 4 bases from J; junction bases left unmatched: 6. The CDR3 is made up of 17 amino acids. The CDR3 sequence: CASSRILAGGPTGELFF. In DNA, the CDR3 is TGCGCCAGCAGCCGAATACTAGCGGGGGGGCCCACCGGGGAGCTGTTTTTT.